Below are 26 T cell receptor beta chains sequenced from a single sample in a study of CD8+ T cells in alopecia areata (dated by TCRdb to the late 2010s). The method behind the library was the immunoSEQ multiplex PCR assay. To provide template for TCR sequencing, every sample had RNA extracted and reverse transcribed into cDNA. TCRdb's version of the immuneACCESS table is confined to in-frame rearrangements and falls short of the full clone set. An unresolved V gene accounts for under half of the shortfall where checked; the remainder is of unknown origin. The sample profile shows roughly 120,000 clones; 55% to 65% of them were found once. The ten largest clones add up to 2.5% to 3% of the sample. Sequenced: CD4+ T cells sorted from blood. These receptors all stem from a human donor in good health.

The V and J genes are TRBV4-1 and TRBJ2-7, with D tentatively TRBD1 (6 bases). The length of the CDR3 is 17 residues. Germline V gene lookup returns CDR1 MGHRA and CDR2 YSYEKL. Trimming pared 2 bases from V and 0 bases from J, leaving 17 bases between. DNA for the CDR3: TGCGCCAGCAGCCAAAGGGACACCGGACGAAGCTCCTACGAGCAGTACTTC. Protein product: CASSQRDTGRSSYEQYF.

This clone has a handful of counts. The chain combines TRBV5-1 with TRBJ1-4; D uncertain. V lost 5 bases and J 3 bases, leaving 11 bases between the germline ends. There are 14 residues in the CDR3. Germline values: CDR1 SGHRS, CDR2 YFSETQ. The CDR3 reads CASRISSANEKLFF. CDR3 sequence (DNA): TGCGCCAGCAGGATTAGCTCTGCTAATGAAAAACTGTTTTTT.

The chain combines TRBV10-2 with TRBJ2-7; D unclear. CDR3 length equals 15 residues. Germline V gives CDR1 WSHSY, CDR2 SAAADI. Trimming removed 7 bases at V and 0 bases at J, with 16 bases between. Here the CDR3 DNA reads TGCGCCAGCAAAATTTTACATCAGAGCTCCTACGAGCAGTACTTC. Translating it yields CASKILHQSSYEQYF.

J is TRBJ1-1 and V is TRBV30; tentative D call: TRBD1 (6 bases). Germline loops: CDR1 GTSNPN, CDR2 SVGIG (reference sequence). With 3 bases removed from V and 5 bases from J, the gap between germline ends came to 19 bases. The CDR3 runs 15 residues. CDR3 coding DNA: TGTGCCTGGAGAGGGGGGTATGGCCCGCGGACTGAAGCTTTCTTT. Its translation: CAWRGGYGPRTEAFF.

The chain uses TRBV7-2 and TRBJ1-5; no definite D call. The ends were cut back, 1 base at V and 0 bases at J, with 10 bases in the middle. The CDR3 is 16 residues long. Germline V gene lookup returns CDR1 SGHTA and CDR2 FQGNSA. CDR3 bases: TGTGCCAGCAGCTTAGGAGCGGTCTATAGCAATCAGCCCCAGCATTTT. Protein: CASSLGAVYSNQPQHF.

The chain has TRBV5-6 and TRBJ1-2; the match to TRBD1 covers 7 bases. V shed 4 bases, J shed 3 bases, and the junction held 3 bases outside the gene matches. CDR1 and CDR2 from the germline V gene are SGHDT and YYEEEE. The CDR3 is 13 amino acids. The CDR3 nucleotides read TGTGCCAGCAGCCTTGGGACAGACTATGGCTACACCTTC. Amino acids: CASSLGTDYGYTF.

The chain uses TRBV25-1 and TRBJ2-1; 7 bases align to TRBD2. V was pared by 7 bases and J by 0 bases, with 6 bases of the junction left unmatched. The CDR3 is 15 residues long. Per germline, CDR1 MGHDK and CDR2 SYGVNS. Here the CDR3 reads CASTASGSSYNEQFF. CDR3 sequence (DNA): TGTGCCAGCACCGCTAGCGGAAGCTCCTACAATGAGCAGTTCTTC. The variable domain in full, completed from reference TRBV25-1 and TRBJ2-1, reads EADIYQTPRYLVIGTGKKITLECSQTMGHDKMYWYQQDPGMELHLIHYSYGVNSTEKGDLSSESTVSRIRTEHFPLTLESARPSHTSQYLCASTASGSSYNEQFFGPGTRLTVL.

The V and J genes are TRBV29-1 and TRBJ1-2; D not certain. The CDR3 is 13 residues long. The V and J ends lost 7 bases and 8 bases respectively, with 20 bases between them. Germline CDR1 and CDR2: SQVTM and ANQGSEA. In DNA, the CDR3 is TGCAGCGGACCGATCGTTTTAGACGGCGGCTACACCTTC. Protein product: CSGPIVLDGGYTF.

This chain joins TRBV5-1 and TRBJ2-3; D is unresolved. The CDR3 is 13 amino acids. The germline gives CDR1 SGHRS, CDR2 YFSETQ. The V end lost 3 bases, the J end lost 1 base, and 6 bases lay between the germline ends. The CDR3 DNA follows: TGCGCCAGCAGCTCGGACGGCACAGATACGCAGTATTTT. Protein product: CASSSDGTDTQYF.

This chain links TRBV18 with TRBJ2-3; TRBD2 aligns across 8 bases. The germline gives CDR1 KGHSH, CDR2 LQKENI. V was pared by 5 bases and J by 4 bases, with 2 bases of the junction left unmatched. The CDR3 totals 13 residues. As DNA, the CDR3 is TGTGCCAGCTCAGGACTAGCTTCAGATACGCAGTATTTT. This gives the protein CASSGLASDTQYF.

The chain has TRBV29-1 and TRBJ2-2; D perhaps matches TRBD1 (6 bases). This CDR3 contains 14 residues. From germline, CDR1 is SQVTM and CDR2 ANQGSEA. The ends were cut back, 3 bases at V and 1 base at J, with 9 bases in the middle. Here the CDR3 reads CSVEGRGNTGELFF. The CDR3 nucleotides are TGCAGCGTTGAGGGCAGGGGGAACACCGGGGAGCTGTTTTTT.

The CDR3 DNA sequence: TGCAGCGTTGTCGGAGGGGGTGGCGCGAACACTGAAGCTTTCTTT. Amino acid sequence: CSVVGGGGANTEAFF. The chain joins TRBV29-1 to TRBJ1-1; D perhaps matches TRBD1 (6 bases). This CDR3 region has 15 residues. CDR1 and CDR2 from the germline V gene are SQVTM and ANQGSEA. Trimming took off 4 bases at V and 1 base at J, with 16 bases between the two ends.

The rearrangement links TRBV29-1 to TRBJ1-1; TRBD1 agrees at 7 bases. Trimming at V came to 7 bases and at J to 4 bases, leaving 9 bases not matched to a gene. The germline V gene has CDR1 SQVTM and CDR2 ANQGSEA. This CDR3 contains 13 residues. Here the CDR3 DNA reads TGCAGCGCCGACAGGGTATCGGGCACTGAAGCTTTCTTT. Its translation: CSADRVSGTEAFF.

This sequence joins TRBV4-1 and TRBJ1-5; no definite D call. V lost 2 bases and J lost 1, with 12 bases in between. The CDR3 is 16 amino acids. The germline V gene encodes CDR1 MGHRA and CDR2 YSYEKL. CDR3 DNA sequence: TGCGCCAGCAGCCAACGTCCTTCAACAAGCAATCAGCCCCAGCATTTT. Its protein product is CASSQRPSTSNQPQHF.

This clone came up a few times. This chain's CDR3 is CAIRPTSGAGEQYF. As DNA, the CDR3 is TGTGCCATCAGACCGACTAGCGGGGCTGGCGAGCAGTACTTC. This rearrangement joins TRBV10-3 to TRBJ2-7, with 11 bases lining up with TRBD2. CDR3 size: 14 residues. From germline, CDR1 is ENHRY and CDR2 SYGVKD. The V and J ends lost 6 bases and 6 bases, in that order; junction bases with no gene match: 7.

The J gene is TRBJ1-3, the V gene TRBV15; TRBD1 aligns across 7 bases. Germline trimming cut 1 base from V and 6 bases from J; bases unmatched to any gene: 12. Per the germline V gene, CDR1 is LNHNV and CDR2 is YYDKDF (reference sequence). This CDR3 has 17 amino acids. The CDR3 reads CATSRGNRGLPENTIYF. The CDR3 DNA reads TGTGCCACCAGCAGAGGAAACAGGGGTCTCCCTGAAAACACCATATATTTT.

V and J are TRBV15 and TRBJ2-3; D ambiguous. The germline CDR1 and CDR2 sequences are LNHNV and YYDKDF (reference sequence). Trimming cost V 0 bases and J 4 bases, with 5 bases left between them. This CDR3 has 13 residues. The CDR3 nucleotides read TGTGCCACCAGCAGAGAACTCTCAGATACGCAGTATTTT. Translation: CATSRELSDTQYF. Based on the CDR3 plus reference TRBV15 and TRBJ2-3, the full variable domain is DAMVIQNPRYQVTQFGKPVTLSCSQTLNHNVMYWYQQKSSQAPKLLFHYYDKDFNNEADTPDNFQSRRPNTSFCFLDIRSPGLGDTAMYLCATSRELSDTQYFGPGTRLTVL.

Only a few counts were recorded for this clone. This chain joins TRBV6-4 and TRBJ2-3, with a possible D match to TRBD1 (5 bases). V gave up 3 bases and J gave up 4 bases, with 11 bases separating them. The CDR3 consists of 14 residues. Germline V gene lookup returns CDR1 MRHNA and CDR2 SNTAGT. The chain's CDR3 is CASSEMQGSDTQYF. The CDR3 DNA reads TGTGCCAGCAGTGAGATGCAGGGTTCAGATACGCAGTATTTT.

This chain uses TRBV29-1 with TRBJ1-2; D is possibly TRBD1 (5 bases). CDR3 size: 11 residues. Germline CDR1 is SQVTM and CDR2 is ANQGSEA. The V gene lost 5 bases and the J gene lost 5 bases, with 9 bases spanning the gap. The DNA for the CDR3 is TGCAGCGTTCGGGGGACTTATGGCTACACCTTC. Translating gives CSVRGTYGYTF.

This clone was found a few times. The CDR3 here is CAWSVLGFSNTGELFF. In DNA form, the CDR3 reads TGTGCCTGGAGTGTTTTGGGTTTTTCGAACACCGGGGAGCTGTTTTTT. V usage is TRBV30 and J usage is TRBJ2-2; D unresolved. The V end lost 0 bases, the J end lost 0 bases, and 11 bases lay between the germline ends. The CDR3 length is 16 residues. Germline assignment: CDR1 GTSNPN and CDR2 SVGIG (reference sequence).

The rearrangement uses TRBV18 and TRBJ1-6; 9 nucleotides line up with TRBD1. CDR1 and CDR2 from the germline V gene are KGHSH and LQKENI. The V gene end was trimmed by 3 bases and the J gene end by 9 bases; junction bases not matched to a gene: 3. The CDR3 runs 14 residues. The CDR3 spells CASSPDRGSSPLHF. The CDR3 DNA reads TGTGCCAGCTCACCGGACAGGGGAAGTTCACCCCTCCACTTT. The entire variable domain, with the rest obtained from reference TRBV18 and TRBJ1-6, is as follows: NAGVMQNPRHLVRRRGQEARLRCSPMKGHSHVYWYRQLPEEGLKFMVYLQKENIIDESGMPKERFSAEFPKEGPSILRIQQVVRGDSAAYFCASSPDRGSSPLHFGNGTRLTVT.

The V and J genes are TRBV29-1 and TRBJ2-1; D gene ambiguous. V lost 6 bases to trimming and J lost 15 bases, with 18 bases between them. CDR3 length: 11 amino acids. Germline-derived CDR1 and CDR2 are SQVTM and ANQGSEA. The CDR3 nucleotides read TGCAGCGTCGTATCATCGGCGATAGGGTTCTTC. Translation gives CSVVSSAIGFF.

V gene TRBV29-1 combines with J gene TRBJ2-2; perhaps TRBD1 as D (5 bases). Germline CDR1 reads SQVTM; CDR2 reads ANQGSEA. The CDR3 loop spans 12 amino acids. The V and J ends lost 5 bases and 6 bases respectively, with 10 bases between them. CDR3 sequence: CSVQEGAGELFF. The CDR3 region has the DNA TGCAGCGTTCAGGAAGGGGCCGGGGAGCTGTTTTTT.

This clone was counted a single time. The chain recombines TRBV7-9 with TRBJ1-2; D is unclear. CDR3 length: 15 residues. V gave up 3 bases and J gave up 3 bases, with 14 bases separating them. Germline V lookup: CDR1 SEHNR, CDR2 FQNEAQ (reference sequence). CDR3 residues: CASSLGRSGDYGYTF. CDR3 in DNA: TGTGCCAGCAGCTTGGGTCGCTCCGGGGACTATGGCTACACCTTC.

Written as DNA, the CDR3 is TGTGCCAGCAGTGGGACTAGCGGAGTTACTACGCAGTATTTT. Translated: CASSGTSGVTTQYF. This rearrangement joins TRBV6-6 to TRBJ2-3, with 11 nucleotides matching TRBD2. Germline V gives CDR1 MNHNY, CDR2 SVGAGI (reference sequence). The J segment lost 8 bases and the V segment lost 5 bases, leaving 6 bases of the junction unmatched. This CDR3 has 14 amino acids.

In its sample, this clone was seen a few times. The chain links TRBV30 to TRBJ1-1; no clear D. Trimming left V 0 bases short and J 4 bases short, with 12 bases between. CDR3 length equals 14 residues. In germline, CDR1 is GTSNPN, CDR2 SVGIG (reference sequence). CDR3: CAWSVSRRGTEAFF. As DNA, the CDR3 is TGTGCCTGGAGTGTATCCAGGCGCGGCACTGAAGCTTTCTTT.